The text below deals with one TCR beta chain. It has no known antigen specificity. No per-base quality is available; no much larger clone lies one base away. Sample time point, as interpreted from the label and publication: baseline before first vaccination. Vaccinee samples were obtained from the UK trials COV001 and COV002, which included a single-blind randomized controlled phase 2/3 trial of AZD1222 (ChAdOx1 nCoV-19) in healthy adults. For TCRbeta chain sequencing, PBMC samples were collected from trial participants at day 0 and at day 28 after the second dose. These data are taken from a study of T cell responses to AZD1222 COVID-19 vaccine (dated by TCRdb to about 2021). At the level of the whole study: AZD1222 recipients given second doses at about 4 weeks or at about 12 weeks were pooled, since spike-specific TCR depth and breadth were not found to differ between the two schedules. A total of around 240 trial participants underwent TCR sequencing, of whom 207 had received two doses of AZD1222 and 26 had received two doses of the MenACWY control vaccine. Trial participants were enrolled by age into 18-55, 56-69 and 70-plus year subgroups, with about 150, 27 and 61 TCR-sequenced participants respectively. Results the study describes overall, beyond this receptor: After two AZD1222 doses, both the breadth and the depth of spike-specific TCRs were significantly higher than at day 0 and than in MenACWY recipients. Most participants were white British and females outnumbered males, and the authors suggested that clonal diversity may have been underestimated. Nearly half of unique spike-specific TCRs reportedly recognized epitopes outside regions mutated in the B.1.351 and B.1.1.7 variants. CD4 TCRs associated with the vaccine covered the entire spike protein, and the dominant responses were in regions 160-218 and 743-854. In the small 56-69-year group, the increase in depth fell short of significance, most likely because of low power. No day 14 peak-response samples were available, so repertoires were characterized only after the peak T cell response. Conclusions about previously exposed vaccinees are limited because only a handful of AZD1222 recipients were SARS-CoV-2 seropositive at baseline.

The CDR3 regions of human TCRbeta chains were analyzed by immunosequencing. The original pipeline was this. Repertoire TCRs were matched against a reference library of SARS-CoV-2-specific TCRs generated with the MIRA antigen-specificity platform. Breadth meant the fraction of unique TCRs that were SARS-CoV-2-associated, whereas depth meant the fraction of total T cells that were SARS-CoV-2-associated. Each spike-specific TCR was assigned to its reactive spike region and to a CD4 or CD8 class using the MIRA data. Log10-transformed breadth and depth values were compared by one-way ANOVA with Sidak's multiple comparisons tests. The table was pulled from immuneACCESS by TCRdb, which kept in-frame rearrangements only. Such tables lose some clones; where checked, under half of the loss comes from unresolved V genes, and the rest has no known cause. That table is the source of V, J and clone size, and D and trimming were worked out from the DNA. The sample includes 130,000 to 150,000 clones, with 85% to 90% observed a single time. The ten largest make up approximately 1.5% of the sample.

CDR1 SNHLY and CDR2 FYNNEI are derived from the germline V gene. V is shortened by 0 bases, J by 6 bases, and the region joining them spans 18 bases. Spanning cysteine to phenylalanine, the CDR3 consists of 16 amino acids. Only the CDR3 portion is preserved as DNA: 48 bases, with reading frame beginning at the first base. This material consisted of peripheral blood, taken on day 0 of AZD1222 vaccination. This clonotype was sampled from an adult in good health. Recombination joined TRBV2 with TRBJ2-7, with the D segment identity uncertain. This receptor carries the CDR3 CASSEALLVRELEQYF. The nucleotide sequence is given as TGTGCCAGCAGTGAAGCGCTCTTGGTCCGAGAACTCGAGCAGTACTTC.